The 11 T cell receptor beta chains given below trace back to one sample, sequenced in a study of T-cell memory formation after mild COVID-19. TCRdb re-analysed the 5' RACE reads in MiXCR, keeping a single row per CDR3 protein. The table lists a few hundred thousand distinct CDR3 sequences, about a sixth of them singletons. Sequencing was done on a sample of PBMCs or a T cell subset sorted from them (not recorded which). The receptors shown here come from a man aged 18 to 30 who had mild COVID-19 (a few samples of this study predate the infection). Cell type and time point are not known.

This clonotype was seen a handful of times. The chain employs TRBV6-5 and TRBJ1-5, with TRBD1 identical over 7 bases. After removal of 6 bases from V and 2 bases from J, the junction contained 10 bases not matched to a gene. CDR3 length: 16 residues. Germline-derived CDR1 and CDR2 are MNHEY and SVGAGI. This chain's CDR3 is CASSHQGVVGNQPQHF. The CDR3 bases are TGTGCCAGCAGCCATCAGGGGGTGGTCGGCAATCAGCCCCAGCATTTT.

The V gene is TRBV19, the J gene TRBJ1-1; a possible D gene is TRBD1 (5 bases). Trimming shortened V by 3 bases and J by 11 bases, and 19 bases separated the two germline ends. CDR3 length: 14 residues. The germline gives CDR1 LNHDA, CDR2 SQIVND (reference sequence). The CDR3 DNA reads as TGTGCCAGTAGTATCGACAGATCCCTTGGTGAGGCTTTCTTT. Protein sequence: CASSIDRSLGEAFF.

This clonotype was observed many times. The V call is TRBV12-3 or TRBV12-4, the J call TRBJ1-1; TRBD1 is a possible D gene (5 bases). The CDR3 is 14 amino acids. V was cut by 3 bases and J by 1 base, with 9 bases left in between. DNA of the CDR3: TGTGCCAGCAGTTTGGCGGGGCGGAACACTGAAGCTTTCTTT. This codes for CASSLAGRNTEAFF.

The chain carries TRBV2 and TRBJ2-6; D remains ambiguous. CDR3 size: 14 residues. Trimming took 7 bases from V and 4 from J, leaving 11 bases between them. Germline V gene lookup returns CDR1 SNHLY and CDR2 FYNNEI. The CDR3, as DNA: TGTGCCAGCAAGGGTACAGCCGGGGCCAACGTCCTGACTTTC. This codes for CASKGTAGANVLTF.

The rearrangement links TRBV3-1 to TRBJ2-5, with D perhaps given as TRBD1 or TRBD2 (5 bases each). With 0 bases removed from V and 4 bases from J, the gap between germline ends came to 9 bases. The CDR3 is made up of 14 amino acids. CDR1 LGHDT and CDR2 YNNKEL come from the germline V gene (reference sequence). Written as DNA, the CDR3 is TGTGCCAGCAGCCAAGACACGAGGGGAGAGACCCAGTACTTC. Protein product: CASSQDTRGETQYF.

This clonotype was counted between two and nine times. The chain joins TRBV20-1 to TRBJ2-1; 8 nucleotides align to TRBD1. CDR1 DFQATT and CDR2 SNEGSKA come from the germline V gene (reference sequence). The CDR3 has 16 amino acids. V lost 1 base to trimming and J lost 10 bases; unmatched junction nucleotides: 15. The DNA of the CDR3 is TGCAGTGCTAGAGCAGGGGGCGTACCCGTCCTTAGGGAGCAGTTCTTC. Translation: CSARAGGVPVLREQFF.

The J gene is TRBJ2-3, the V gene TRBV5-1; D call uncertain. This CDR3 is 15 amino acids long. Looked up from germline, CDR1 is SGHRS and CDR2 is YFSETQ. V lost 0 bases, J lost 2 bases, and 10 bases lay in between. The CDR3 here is CASSLGATPTDTQYF. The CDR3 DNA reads TGCGCCAGCAGCTTGGGGGCTACCCCCACAGATACGCAGTATTTT.

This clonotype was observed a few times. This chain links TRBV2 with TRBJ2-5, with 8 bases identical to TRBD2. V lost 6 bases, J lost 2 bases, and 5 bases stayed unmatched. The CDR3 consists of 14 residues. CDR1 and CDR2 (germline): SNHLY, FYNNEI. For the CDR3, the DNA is TGTGCCAGCAGCCCAGCGGGGGAACAAGAGACCCAGTACTTC. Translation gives CASSPAGEQETQYF.

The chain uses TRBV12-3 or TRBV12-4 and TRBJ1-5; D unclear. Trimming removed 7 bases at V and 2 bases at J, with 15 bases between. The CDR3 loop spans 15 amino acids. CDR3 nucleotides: TGTGCCAGCACCCTAATCGGATATGGCAATCAGCCCCAGCATTTT. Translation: CASTLIGYGNQPQHF.

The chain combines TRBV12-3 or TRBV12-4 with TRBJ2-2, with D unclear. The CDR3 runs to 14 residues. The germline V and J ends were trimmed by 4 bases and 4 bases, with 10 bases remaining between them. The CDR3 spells CASSSRFSTGELFF. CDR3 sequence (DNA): TGTGCCAGCAGTTCTCGGTTTTCCACCGGGGAGCTGTTTTTT.

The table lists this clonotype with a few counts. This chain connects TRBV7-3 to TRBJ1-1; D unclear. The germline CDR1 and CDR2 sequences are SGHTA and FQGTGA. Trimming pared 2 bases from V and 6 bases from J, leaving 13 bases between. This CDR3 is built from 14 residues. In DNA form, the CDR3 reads TGTGCCAGCAGCTTAGGAGGAGCGGGGTCTGAAGCTTTCTTT. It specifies CASSLGGAGSEAFF. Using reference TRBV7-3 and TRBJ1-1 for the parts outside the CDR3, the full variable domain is GAGVSQTPSNKVTEKGKYVELRCDPISGHTALYWYRQSLGQGPEFLIYFQGTGAADDSGLPNDRFFAVRPEGSVSTLKIQRTERGDSAVYLCASSLGGAGSEAFFGQGTRLTVV.